The 27 T cell receptor beta chains given below trace back to one sample, sequenced in a study of cytomegalovirus exposure and HLA in healthy donors. 13 Jbeta primers and 60 Vbeta primers were used for the PCR. Profiled with immunoSEQ multiplex PCR; TCRdb holds only in-frame clones, not every one. The data contain around 120,000 clones, roughly 80% of them singletons. Material for sequencing was PBMCs. These receptors all come from a female donor in good health and CMV-seropositive.

The J gene is TRBJ1-2, the V gene TRBV4-2, with D unclear. The CDR3 contains 17 residues. Germline V CDR1 and CDR2: LGHNA, YNFKEQ. The V end was cut by 0 bases, the J end by 2 bases, with 16 bases between. For the CDR3, the DNA is TGTGCCAGCAGCCAAGAATGGGTGGGCAGGCGCAACTATGGCTACACCTTC. It is translated as CASSQEWVGRRNYGYTF.

The chain links TRBV7-2 to TRBJ2-5; weak D call: TRBD2 (7 bases). V lost 5 bases to trimming and J lost 4 bases, with 23 bases between them. Germline CDR1 and CDR2: SGHTA and FQGNSA. This CDR3 spans 17 amino acids. Here the CDR3 reads CASSEETGGLRRETQYF. CDR3 DNA: TGTGCCAGCAGCGAGGAGACGGGGGGCTTGAGGCGAGAGACCCAGTACTTC.

CDR3 nucleotide sequence: TGTGCCAGCAGCTCTGACAGGGGGCAACGGTACGAGCAGTACTTC. This translates into CASSSDRGQRYEQYF. The rearrangement joins TRBV7-9 to TRBJ2-7; 10 bases line up with TRBD1. Germline CDR1 SEHNR, CDR2 FQNEAQ (reference sequence). The CDR3 has 15 residues. V shed 4 bases and J 4 bases; nucleotides not matched to a gene: 7.

The rearrangement joins TRBV18 to TRBJ2-3; D not resolved. This CDR3 has 13 residues. Trimming took off 1 base at V and 3 bases at J, with 5 bases between the two ends. The germline gives CDR1 KGHSH, CDR2 LQKENI. CDR3 protein: CASSPQETDTQYF. The CDR3 DNA sequence: TGTGCCAGCTCACCACAGGAGACAGATACGCAGTATTTT.

J is TRBJ2-3 and V is TRBV11-2; tentative D call: TRBD1 (5 bases). Trimming removed 0 bases at V and 3 bases at J, with 10 bases between. CDR3 length equals 15 residues. CDR1 is SGHAT, CDR2 FQNNGV, per germline. For the CDR3, the DNA is TGTGCCAGCAGCTTAGACAGGGATGGAACAGATACGCAGTATTTT. Translated, it gives CASSLDRDGTDTQYF.

The CDR3 region is CASSRQGSGANVLTF. The CDR3 nucleotides read TGTGCCAGCAGTCGACAGGGTTCCGGGGCCAACGTCCTGACTTTC. The V call is TRBV27, the J call TRBJ2-6; 7 bases are a match to TRBD1. The CDR3 is 15 residues long. Trimming removed 5 bases from V and 4 bases from J; junction bases left unmatched: 5. The germline CDR1 and CDR2 sequences are MNHEY and SMNVEV (reference sequence).

This clone has more than one count but fewer than ten. The chain links TRBV11-3 to TRBJ1-1, with a possible D match to TRBD1 (5 bases). Trimming pared 4 bases from V and 1 base from J, leaving 13 bases between. CDR3 length: 15 amino acids. Looked up from germline, CDR1 is SGHNT and CDR2 is YENEEA. CDR3 in DNA: TGTGCCAGCAGCTCCAGAGGACACACGAACACTGAAGCTTTCTTT. It yields the protein CASSSRGHTNTEAFF.

V is TRBV6-5 and J is TRBJ1-6; D is uncertain. The CDR3 runs 12 residues. In germline, CDR1 is MNHEY, CDR2 SVGAGI. The ends were cut back, 9 bases at V and 3 bases at J, with 6 bases in the middle. The CDR3 protein is CASRDYNSPLHF. The CDR3 region has the DNA TGTGCCAGTCGAGACTATAATTCACCCCTCCACTTT.

The chain recombines TRBV5-1 with TRBJ1-5; a possible D gene is TRBD1 (5 bases). The CDR3 is 16 amino acids. Deletions cut 1 base from V and 0 bases from J, with 11 bases between. The germline gives CDR1 SGHRS, CDR2 YFSETQ. This chain's CDR3 is CASSLFGGNSNQPQHF. CDR3 DNA: TGCGCCAGCAGCTTGTTCGGGGGAAATAGCAATCAGCCCCAGCATTTT.

This chain uses TRBV7-2 with TRBJ2-7, with 9 bases aligning to TRBD2. The V gene's germline CDR1 is SGHTA and CDR2 FQGNSA. V was pared by 3 bases and J by 7 bases, with 7 bases of the junction left unmatched. The CDR3 runs to 14 residues. CDR3 amino acids: CASSLGLAIWEQYF. The CDR3 nucleotides read TGTGCCAGCAGCTTGGGACTAGCTATATGGGAGCAGTACTTC. Complete variable domain (other parts from reference TRBV7-2 and TRBJ2-7): GAGVSQSPSNKVTEKGKDVELRCDPISGHTALYWYRQSLGQGLEFLIYFQGNSAPDKSGLPSDRFSAERTGGSVSTLTIQRTQQEDSAVYLCASSLGLAIWEQYFGPGTRLTVT.

This sequence joins TRBV18 and TRBJ2-5; D is perhaps TRBD1 (5 bases). Trimming took off 0 bases at V and 4 bases at J, with 9 bases between the two ends. Germline CDR1 and CDR2: KGHSH and LQKENI. The CDR3 length is 14 residues. This chain's CDR3 is CASSPPVRVETQYF. The CDR3 nucleotides read TGTGCCAGCTCACCACCGGTCAGGGTAGAGACCCAGTACTTC.

The rearrangement links TRBV2 to TRBJ2-3; D may be TRBD2 (6 bases). The CDR3 sequence is 19 residues long. The germline gives CDR1 SNHLY, CDR2 FYNNEI. V was trimmed by 1 base and J by 6 bases, leaving 26 bases between them. The CDR3, as DNA: TGTGCCAGCAGTGAAGGGGTCGGATTACGGGACTGGAAAAGGGATACGCAGTATTTT. The encoded protein is CASSEGVGLRDWKRDTQYF.

V gene TRBV18 combines with J gene TRBJ2-7; 9 bases map to TRBD1. Germline V gene data show CDR1 as KGHSH and CDR2 as LQKENI. V lost 5 bases to trimming and J lost 7 bases; unmatched junction nucleotides: 3. The CDR3 loop spans 12 amino acids. In DNA, the CDR3 is TGTGCCAGCTCAGGACAGGGGTGGGAGCAGTACTTC. Translated, it gives CASSGQGWEQYF.

The chain couples TRBV2 to TRBJ1-2; D unresolved. The V and J ends lost 6 bases and 2 bases respectively, with 13 bases between them. The germline V gene encodes CDR1 SNHLY and CDR2 FYNNEI. The CDR3 is made up of 14 amino acids. The CDR3 DNA reads TGTGCCAGCAGGCCAACCGACTCAAACTATGGCTACACCTTC. Protein: CASRPTDSNYGYTF.

This chain joins TRBV7-8 and TRBJ2-5; 7 bases are shared with TRBD2. The CDR3 is 15 amino acids. Germline values: CDR1 SGHVS, CDR2 FQNEAQ. V trimming: 2 bases; J trimming: 4 bases; junction bases outside the gene matches: 7. CDR3 nucleotides: TGTGCCAGCAGCTTAATAGGGGTAGCGGGAGAGACCCAGTACTTC. Encoded protein: CASSLIGVAGETQYF.

V and J are TRBV5-1 and TRBJ2-1; 12 bases align to TRBD2. V dropped 4 bases and J dropped 2; count of bases not matched to a gene: 1. Germline assignment: CDR1 SGHRS and CDR2 YFSETQ. This CDR3 comprises 15 residues. CDR3 nucleotide sequence: TGCGCCAGCAGCCCTAGCGGGGGGGCCTACAATGAGCAGTTCTTC. Translated, it gives CASSPSGGAYNEQFF.

Concerning this clone itself: Sequence at one end of the junction differs from germline and may be a read error. Other DNA sequences from this sample encode an identical CDR3 as well. The gene calls are TRBV2 and TRBJ1-5, with D possibly TRBD1 on 5 matching bases. Germline CDR1 reads SNHLY; CDR2 reads FYNNEI. CDR3 length: 16 residues. CDR3 region: CASSLPGGESNQPQHF. The CDR3 DNA reads TGCGCCAGCAGCTTACCGGGGGGTGAGAGCAATCAGCCCCAGCATTTT.

This clone was seen only once. This chain joins TRBV6-5 and TRBJ1-5, with TRBD1 as a possible D gene (6 bases). The V end lost 10 bases, the J end lost 2 bases, and 12 bases lay between the germline ends. This CDR3 has 13 residues. Germline values: CDR1 MNHEY, CDR2 SVGAGI. This chain's CDR3 is CAITGGRNQPQHF. CDR3 nucleotide sequence: TGTGCCATCACGGGGGGGCGCAATCAGCCCCAGCATTTT.

J is TRBJ2-1 and V is TRBV7-3; 9 bases line up with TRBD2. Germline trimming cut 4 bases from V and 5 bases from J; bases unmatched to any gene: 9. Germline V gene lookup returns CDR1 SGHTA and CDR2 FQGTGA. CDR3 length: 16 residues. The CDR3 sequence: CASSSPSGGTNNEQFF. The CDR3 DNA is TGTGCCAGCAGCTCCCCAAGCGGGGGGACAAACAATGAGCAGTTCTTC.

The chain has TRBV4-1 and TRBJ2-4; maybe TRBD2 (6 bases). V dropped 0 bases and J dropped 3 bases, with 12 bases sitting between them. The CDR3 has 16 amino acids. In germline, CDR1 is MGHRA, CDR2 YSYEKL. The CDR3, as DNA: TGCGCCAGCAGCCAAGATTGGGGGGTAGGCAAAAACATTCAGTACTTC. It encodes CASSQDWGVGKNIQYF.

The chain has TRBV2 and TRBJ1-1; possibly TRBD1 for D (6 bases). Germline values: CDR1 SNHLY, CDR2 FYNNEI. Trimming took 1 base from V and 1 from J, leaving 10 bases between them. The CDR3 covers 15 residues. CDR3 DNA sequence: TGTGCCAGCAGTGAAGGCGGCAGGGGGAACACTGAAGCTTTCTTT. Translated, it gives CASSEGGRGNTEAFF.

The V gene is TRBV4-2, the J gene TRBJ1-1; TRBD1 is a possible D gene (6 bases). Germline V lookup: CDR1 LGHNA, CDR2 YNFKEQ. V was trimmed by 7 bases and J by 2 bases, leaving 20 bases between them. This CDR3 contains 16 residues. The CDR3, as DNA: TGTGCCAGCACCCGGATAGCACGACAGGAAAACACTGAAGCTTTCTTT. As protein: CASTRIARQENTEAFF.

Concerning this clone: The junction shows a germline mismatch at one end, possibly a read error. The V and J genes are TRBV7-9 and TRBJ2-7, with a possible D match to TRBD2 (7 bases). Germline V lookup: CDR1 SEHNR, CDR2 FQNEAQ (reference sequence). The CDR3 has 14 amino acids. Written as DNA, the CDR3 is TGTTCCAGCAACCATAGGGGGGGGGCCTACGAGCAGTACTTC. Translation gives CSSNHRGGAYEQYF.

The chain combines TRBV19 with TRBJ2-5; 7 bases match TRBD2. The length of the CDR3 is 12 residues. The junction had 3 bases not matched to a gene; V was cut back by 6 bases and J by 5 bases. Germline loops: CDR1 LNHDA, CDR2 SQIVND (reference sequence). The DNA of the CDR3 is TGTGCCAGTAGCGGGGGAGGGGAGACCCAGTACTTC. This codes for CASSGGGETQYF. Variable domain in full (rest from reference TRBV19 and TRBJ2-5): DGGITQSPKYLFRKEGQNVTLSCEQNLNHDAMYWYRQDPGQGLRLIYYSQIVNDFQKGDIAEGYSVSREKKESFPLTVTSAQKNPTAFYLCASSGGGETQYFGPGTRLLVL.

The chain joins TRBV28 to TRBJ2-2, with unresolved D. Per the germline V gene, CDR1 is MDHEN and CDR2 is SYDVKM. The CDR3 is 14 residues long. Trimming took 6 bases from V and 1 from J, leaving 9 bases between them. CDR3 sequence: CASSQHMNTGELFF. The CDR3 DNA reads TGTGCCAGCAGCCAACACATGAACACCGGGGAGCTGTTTTTT. Complete variable domain (other parts from reference TRBV28 and TRBJ2-2): DVKVTQSSRYLVKRTGEKVFLECVQDMDHENMFWYRQDPGLGLRLIYFSYDVKMKEKGDIPEGYSVSREKKERFSLILESASTNQTSMYLCASSQHMNTGELFFGEGSRLTVL.

The chain joins TRBV5-1 to TRBJ2-5, with a tentative D call TRBD2 (5 bases). Trimming took off 5 bases at V and 0 bases at J, with 17 bases between the two ends. Germline CDR1 SGHRS, CDR2 YFSETQ. The CDR3 runs 16 residues. The CDR3 spells CASSFGLILNQETQYF. The CDR3 coding sequence is TGCGCCAGCAGTTTTGGACTTATCCTTAACCAAGAGACCCAGTACTTC.

V usage is TRBV7-8 and J usage is TRBJ2-7; 8 bases are a match to TRBD2. The germline V gene has CDR1 SGHVS and CDR2 FQNEAQ. The CDR3 has 16 residues. V was clipped by 5 bases and J by 7 bases; unmatched bases: 16. This chain's CDR3 is CASSPTTLAAVGEQYF. The CDR3 region has the DNA TGTGCCAGCAGCCCAACAACACTAGCGGCGGTCGGTGAGCAGTACTTC.